These 4 T cell receptor beta chains originate from one sample sequenced in a study of cytotoxic CD8 clonotypes in ibrutinib-treated CLL (dated by TCRdb to the early 2020s). Receptors were amplified or captured by the immunoSEQ multiplex PCR assay. In its TCRdb copy, this immuneACCESS table keeps in-frame sequences only and misses some clones. Where compared with another copy, unresolved V genes explain less than half of these, and the others have no known cause. This sample holds some 300,000 clones; 80% were observed only once. The leading ten clones occupy 6.7% of the sample. The specimen was PBMCs, collected before ibrutinib treatment. The receptor set was obtained from a human donor with chronic lymphocytic leukemia.

The rearrangement joins TRBV28 to TRBJ1-5; maybe TRBD1 (5 bases). CDR3 size: 14 residues. Looked up from germline, CDR1 is MDHEN and CDR2 is SYDVKM. Trimming removed 6 bases from V and 0 bases from J, with 9 bases in between. CDR3 nucleotides: TGTGCCAGCAGCGCAGGGTTTAGCAATCAGCCCCAGCATTTT. As protein: CASSAGFSNQPQHF.

In nucleotides, the CDR3 is TGTGCCAGCAGTGGAGGGGTCGGGCAGCCCCAGCATTTT. Protein sequence: CASSGGVGQPQHF. The chain employs TRBV6-5 and TRBJ1-5; D possibly corresponds to TRBD1 (5 bases). The length of the CDR3 is 13 residues. Between the trimmed V and J ends, which lost 5 bases and 7 bases, there was a span of 12 bases. Germline CDR1 is MNHEY and CDR2 is SVGAGI.

The chain employs TRBV19 and TRBJ2-2; 9 bases line up with TRBD2. The CDR3 loop spans 15 amino acids. Germline V gene lookup returns CDR1 LNHDA and CDR2 SQIVND (reference sequence). Trimming cost V 5 bases and J 2 bases; bases outside gene matches: 3. In nucleotides, the CDR3 is TGTGCCAGTAGTGAGACTAGCGGAAACACCGGGGAGCTGTTTTTT. Translation gives CASSETSGNTGELFF.

This clone has just one count. This chain uses TRBV19 with TRBJ1-2; TRBD1 matches at 7 bases. Germline V CDR1 and CDR2: LNHDA, SQIVND (reference sequence). CDR3 length: 14 amino acids. V lost 5 bases to trimming and J lost 7 bases; unmatched junction nucleotides: 10. The chain's CDR3 is CASSVNRGKSGYTF. In nucleotides, the CDR3 is TGTGCCAGTAGTGTAAACAGGGGAAAGAGTGGCTACACCTTC.